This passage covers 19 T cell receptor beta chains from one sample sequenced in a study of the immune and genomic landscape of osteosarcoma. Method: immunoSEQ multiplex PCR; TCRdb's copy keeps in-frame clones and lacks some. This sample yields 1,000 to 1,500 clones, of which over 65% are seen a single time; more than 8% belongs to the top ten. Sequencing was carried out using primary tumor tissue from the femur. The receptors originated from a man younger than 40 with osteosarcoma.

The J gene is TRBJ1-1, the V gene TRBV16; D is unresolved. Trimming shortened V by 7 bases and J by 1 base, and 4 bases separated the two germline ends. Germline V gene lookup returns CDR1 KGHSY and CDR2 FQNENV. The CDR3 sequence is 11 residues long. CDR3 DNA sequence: TGTGCCAGCAACGGGAACACTGAAGCTTTCTTT. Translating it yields CASNGNTEAFF. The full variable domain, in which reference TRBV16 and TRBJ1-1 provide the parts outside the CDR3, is GEEVAQTPKHLVRGEGQKAKLYCAPIKGHSYVFWYQQVLKNEFKFLISFQNENVFDETGMPKERFSAKCLPNSPCSLEIQATKLEDSAVYFCASNGNTEAFFGQGTRLTVV.

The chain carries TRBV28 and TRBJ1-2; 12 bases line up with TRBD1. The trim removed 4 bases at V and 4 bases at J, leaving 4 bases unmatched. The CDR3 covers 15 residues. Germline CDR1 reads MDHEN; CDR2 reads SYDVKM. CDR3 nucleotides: TGTGCCAGCAGTTCGGGGACAGGGGGCTTCTATGGCTACACCTTC. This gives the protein CASSSGTGGFYGYTF.

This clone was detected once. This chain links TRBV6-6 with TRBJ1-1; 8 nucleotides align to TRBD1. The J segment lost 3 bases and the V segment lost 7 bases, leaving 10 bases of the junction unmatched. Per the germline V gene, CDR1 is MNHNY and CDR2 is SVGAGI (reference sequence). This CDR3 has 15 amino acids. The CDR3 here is CASTDRGRGDTEAFF. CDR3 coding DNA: TGTGCCAGCACCGACAGGGGCAGGGGGGACACTGAAGCTTTCTTT.

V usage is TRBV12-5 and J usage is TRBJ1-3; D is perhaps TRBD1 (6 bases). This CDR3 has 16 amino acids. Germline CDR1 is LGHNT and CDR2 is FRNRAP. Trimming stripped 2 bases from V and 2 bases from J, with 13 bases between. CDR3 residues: CASGLISTGPGNTIYF. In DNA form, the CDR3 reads TGTGCTAGTGGTTTGATTTCAACAGGGCCTGGAAACACCATATATTTT.

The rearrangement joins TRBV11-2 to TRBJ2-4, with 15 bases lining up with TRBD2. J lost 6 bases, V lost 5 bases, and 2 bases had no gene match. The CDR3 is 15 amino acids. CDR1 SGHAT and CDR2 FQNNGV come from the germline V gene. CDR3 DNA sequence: TGTGCCAGCAGCCCGGGACTAGCGGGGGGAAACATTCAGTACTTC. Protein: CASSPGLAGGNIQYF.

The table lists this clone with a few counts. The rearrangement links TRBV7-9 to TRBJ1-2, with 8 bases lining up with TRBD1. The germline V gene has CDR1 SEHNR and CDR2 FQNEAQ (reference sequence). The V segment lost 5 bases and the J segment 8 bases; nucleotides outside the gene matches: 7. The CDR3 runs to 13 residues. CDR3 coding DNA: TGTGCCAGCAGCGTGGACAGGGATCGAGGCTACACCTTC. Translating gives CASSVDRDRGYTF.

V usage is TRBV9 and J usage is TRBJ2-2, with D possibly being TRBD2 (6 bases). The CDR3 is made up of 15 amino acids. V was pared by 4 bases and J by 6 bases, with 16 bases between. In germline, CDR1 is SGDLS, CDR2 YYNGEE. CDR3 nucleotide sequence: TGTGCCAGCAGCCCTCGCGGGGAGGTACCCGGGGAGCTGTTTTTT. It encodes CASSPRGEVPGELFF.

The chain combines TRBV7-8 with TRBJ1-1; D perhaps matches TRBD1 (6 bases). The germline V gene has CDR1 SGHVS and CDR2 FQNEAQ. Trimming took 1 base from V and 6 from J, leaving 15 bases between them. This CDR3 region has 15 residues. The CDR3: CASSLEGQLGAEAFF. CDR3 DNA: TGTGCCAGCAGCTTAGAAGGACAGTTGGGGGCTGAAGCTTTCTTT.

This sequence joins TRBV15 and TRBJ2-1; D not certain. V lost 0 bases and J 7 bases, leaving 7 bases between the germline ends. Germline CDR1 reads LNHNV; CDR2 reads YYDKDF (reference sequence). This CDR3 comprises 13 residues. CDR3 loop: CATSRDPLNEQFF. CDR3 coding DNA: TGTGCCACCAGCAGAGACCCCTTAAATGAGCAGTTCTTC.

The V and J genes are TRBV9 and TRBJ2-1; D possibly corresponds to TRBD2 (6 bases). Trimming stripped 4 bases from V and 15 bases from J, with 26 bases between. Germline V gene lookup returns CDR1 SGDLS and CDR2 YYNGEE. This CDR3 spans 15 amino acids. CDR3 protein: CASSPSGVYNEEGFF. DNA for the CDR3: TGTGCCAGCAGCCCGTCCGGGGTATACAATGAGGAGGGGTTCTTC.

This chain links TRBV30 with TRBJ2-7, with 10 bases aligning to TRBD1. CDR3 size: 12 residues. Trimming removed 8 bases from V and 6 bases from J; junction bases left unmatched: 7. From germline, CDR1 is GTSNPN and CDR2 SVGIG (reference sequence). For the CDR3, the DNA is TGTGCCCAGCGACAGGGGGCGGCCGAGCAGTACTTC. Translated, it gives CAQRQGAAEQYF.

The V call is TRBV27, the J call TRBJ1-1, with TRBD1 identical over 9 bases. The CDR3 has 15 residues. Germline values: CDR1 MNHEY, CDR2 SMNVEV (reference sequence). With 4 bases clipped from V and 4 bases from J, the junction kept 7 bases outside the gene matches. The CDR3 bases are TGTGCCAGCAGTTCACACAGGGGGCTTAGCACTGAAGCTTTCTTT. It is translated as CASSSHRGLSTEAFF.

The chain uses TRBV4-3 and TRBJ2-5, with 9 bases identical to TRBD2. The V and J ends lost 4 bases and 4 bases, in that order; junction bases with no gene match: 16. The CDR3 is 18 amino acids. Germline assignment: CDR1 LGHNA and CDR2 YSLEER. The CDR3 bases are TGCGCCAGCAGCCCCTTTGGGGCGGGGCGGGGGGGGTCAGAGACCCAGTACTTC. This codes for CASSPFGAGRGGSETQYF.

In DNA, the CDR3 is TGTGCCAGCAGTGCCACGGTGGGGAACATTCAGTACTTC. It encodes CASSATVGNIQYF. The chain has TRBV6-1 and TRBJ2-4; D is uncertain. Germline V lookup: CDR1 MNHNS, CDR2 SASEGT. Trimming removed 4 bases from V and 7 bases from J, with 11 bases in between. The CDR3 is 13 residues long.

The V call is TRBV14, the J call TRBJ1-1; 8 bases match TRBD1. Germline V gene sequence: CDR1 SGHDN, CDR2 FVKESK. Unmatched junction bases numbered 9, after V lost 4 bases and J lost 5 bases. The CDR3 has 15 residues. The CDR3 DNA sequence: TGTGCCAGCAGCCCTAGGACAGGGTGGGATACTGAAGCTTTCTTT. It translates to CASSPRTGWDTEAFF.

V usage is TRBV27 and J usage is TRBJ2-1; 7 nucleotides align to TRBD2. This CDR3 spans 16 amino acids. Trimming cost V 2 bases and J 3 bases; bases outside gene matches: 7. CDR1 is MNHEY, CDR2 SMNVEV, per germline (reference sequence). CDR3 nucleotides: TGTGCCAGCAGTTTAACCGGGGGGACCTTCTACAATGAGCAGTTCTTC. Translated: CASSLTGGTFYNEQFF.

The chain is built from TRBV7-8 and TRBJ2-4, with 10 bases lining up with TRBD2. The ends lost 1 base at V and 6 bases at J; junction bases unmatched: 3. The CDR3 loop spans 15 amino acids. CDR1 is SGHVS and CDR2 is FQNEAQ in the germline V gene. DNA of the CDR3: TGTGCCAGCAGCTTAGGTAGCGGGGGGTTAAACATTCAGTACTTC. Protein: CASSLGSGGLNIQYF.

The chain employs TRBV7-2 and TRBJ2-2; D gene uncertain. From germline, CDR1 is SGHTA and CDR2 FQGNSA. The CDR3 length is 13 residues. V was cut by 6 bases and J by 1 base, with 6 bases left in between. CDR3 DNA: TGTGCCAGCAGGGCAGGGAACACCGGGGAGCTGTTTTTT. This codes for CASRAGNTGELFF. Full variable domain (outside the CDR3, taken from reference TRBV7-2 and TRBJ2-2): GAGVSQSPSNKVTEKGKDVELRCDPISGHTALYWYRQSLGQGLEFLIYFQGNSAPDKSGLPSDRFSAERTGGSVSTLTIQRTQQEDSAVYLCASRAGNTGELFFGEGSRLTVL.

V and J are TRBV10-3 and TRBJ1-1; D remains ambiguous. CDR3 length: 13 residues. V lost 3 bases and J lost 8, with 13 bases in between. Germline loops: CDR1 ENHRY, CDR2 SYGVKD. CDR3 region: CAISDFMASEAFF. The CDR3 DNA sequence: TGTGCCATCAGTGATTTTATGGCCAGCGAAGCTTTCTTT.